The clone carrying this TCR beta chain was counted once. Generated by immunoSEQ multiplex PCR, the TCRdb table keeps only in-frame clones and is missing some. The table lists about 210,000 clones, 80% to 85% of them singletons. The data originate from a study of blood T cell repertoires in COVID-19. There are 13 residues in the CDR3. The J segment lost 5 bases and the V segment lost 4 bases, leaving 4 bases of the junction unmatched. In germline, CDR1 is MNHEY, CDR2 SVGEGT. This sequence joins TRBV6-2 or TRBV6-3 and TRBJ2-7; 8 bases align to TRBD1. Sequencing was carried out using PBMCs or T cells enriched from blood (not recorded which). The sequence was collected from a woman aged 45-59 years with acute COVID-19. The CDR3 DNA sequence: TGTGCCAGCAGTTCGGACAGGGCTCACGAGCAGTACTTC. Its protein product is CASSSDRAHEQYF.